Here is one T cell receptor beta chain with its context. The record originates from a study of T cells expressing NK-cell markers. About the research overall: TCR beta repertoires came from sorted CD3+CD56+NKG2C+, CD3+CD56+NKG2C- and CD3+CD56-NKG2C+ T cells. The sequencing cohort of eight donors included seven HCMV-seropositive individuals and one seronegative individual.

This CDR3 region has 15 residues. CDR1 is SGHNT and CDR2 is YENEEA in the germline V gene. As the method of synthesis, 5'RACE template switching with UMIs yielded TCR beta cDNA. TCRdb re-called the 5' RACE reads and catalogs CDR3 proteins one per entry, DNA excluded. This sample contains about 390,000 distinct CDR3 sequences. The receptor's source is a woman aged 50 to 60 in good health. The V gene is TRBV11-3, the J gene TRBJ1-3; TCRdb's D call, TRBD1, is unchecked because there is no DNA. Sequencing was performed on blood T cells: a sorted CD56 or NKG2C T cell subset, CD4+ or CD8+ T cells, or bulk PBMC T cells (not recorded which). This CDR3 reads CASSLKGALGNTIYF.